Following are 28 T cell receptor beta chains from one sample sequenced in a study of blood T cells in healthy people across ages. A J-beta primer mix and a sample-barcoded 5' primer were used in a second PCR of about 7 to 12 cycles. TCRdb passed the 5' RACE reads through MiXCR, listing each CDR3 protein once. Altogether about a million distinct CDR3 sequences are present, more than 30% being singletons, with the ten largest covering over 10%. The sample was blood. The receptor source for this set is a man aged 18 to 35 in good health.

Worth noting for this clonotype: A clone one base away is much larger, so this may be a read error. DNA for the CDR3: TGTGCCAGCAGCGAGGGGGGGGCAGGAAGGGAAAAACTGTTTTTT. Protein product: CASSEGGAGREKLFF. The J gene is TRBJ1-4, the V gene TRBV9; possibly TRBD1 for D (6 bases). In germline, CDR1 is SGDLS, CDR2 YYNGEE. This CDR3 has 15 residues. Trimming removed 3 bases at V and 8 bases at J, with 17 bases between.

V is TRBV2 and J is TRBJ2-1; the match to TRBD2 covers 10 bases. The junction had 5 bases not matched to a gene; V was cut back by 7 bases and J by 2 bases. CDR3 size: 15 residues. Germline V gene data show CDR1 as SNHLY and CDR2 as FYNNEI. The CDR3 DNA reads as TGTGCCAGCACTTTACTAGCGGGACCCTACAATGAGCAGTTCTTC. Encoded protein: CASTLLAGPYNEQFF.

The CDR3: CASSPGQTDEQYF. DNA for the CDR3: TGTGCCAGCAGTCCGGGACAGACGGACGAGCAGTACTTC. This chain joins TRBV9 and TRBJ2-5, with 7 bases aligning to TRBD1. The J call may be wrong; the DNA end is better matched by TRBJ2-7. The V gene's germline CDR1 is SGDLS and CDR2 YYNGEE. The CDR3 runs to 13 residues.

The rearrangement links TRBV12-3 or TRBV12-4 to TRBJ2-5; D is ambiguous. The CDR3 loop spans 12 amino acids. Trimming left V 9 bases short and J 11 bases short, with 19 bases between. CDR3 region: CASTPAYNEQYF. CDR3 DNA: TGTGCCAGTACCCCGGCCTACAATGAGCAGTACTTC.

This clonotype appeared many times. The chain is built from TRBV20-1 and TRBJ2-3; D is perhaps TRBD1 or TRBD2 (7 bases each). This CDR3 contains 15 residues. The germline gives CDR1 DFQATT, CDR2 SNEGSKA (reference sequence). V lost 6 bases to trimming and J lost 5 bases, with 21 bases between them. The CDR3 region is CSAPWGGQTLDTQYF. The CDR3 DNA follows: TGCAGTGCCCCCTGGGGGGGACAGACCCTAGATACGCAGTATTTT.

The chain recombines TRBV27 with TRBJ1-2, with 8 bases that match TRBD1. The CDR3 extends over 13 amino acids. Germline loops: CDR1 MNHEY, CDR2 SMNVEV (reference sequence). V shed 5 bases, J shed 6 bases, and the junction held 5 bases outside the gene matches. The CDR3 DNA reads TGTGCCAGCAGTGCCCAGGGGGCGCATGGCTACACCTTC. Encoded protein: CASSAQGAHGYTF.

This clonotype has a handful of counts. This rearrangement joins TRBV27 to TRBJ1-6; D is unresolved. The germline V gene encodes CDR1 MNHEY and CDR2 SMNVEV (reference sequence). Trimming shortened V by 2 bases and J by 0 bases, and 11 bases separated the two germline ends. The length of the CDR3 is 17 residues. In DNA, the CDR3 is TGTGCCAGCAGTTTAGGCAGCCCAAGCTCCTATAATTCACCCCTCCACTTT. It encodes CASSLGSPSSYNSPLHF.

V usage is TRBV5-1 and J usage is TRBJ2-1, with 12 bases fitting TRBD2. The germline V gene encodes CDR1 SGHRS and CDR2 YFSETQ. There are 17 residues in the CDR3. The V and J ends lost 4 bases and 2 bases, in that order; junction bases with no gene match: 7. The CDR3 is CASSPTSGGRTYNEQFF. For the CDR3, the DNA is TGCGCCAGCAGCCCAACTAGCGGGGGGCGTACCTACAATGAGCAGTTCTTC.

This sequence joins TRBV6-5 and TRBJ1-2, with 7 positions matching TRBD1. CDR1 is MNHEY, CDR2 SVGAGI, per germline. V lost 6 bases, J lost 6 bases, and 7 bases stayed unmatched. The CDR3 loop spans 13 amino acids. The CDR3 coding sequence is TGTGCCAGCAGCCATTCGACAGGGAATGGCTACACCTTC. Translated: CASSHSTGNGYTF.

CDR3 DNA: TGCAGTGCTCGACAGGGGAACTATGGCTACACCTTC. It yields the protein CSARQGNYGYTF. The chain has TRBV20-1 and TRBJ1-2; 8 bases are a match to TRBD1. Germline assignment: CDR1 DFQATT and CDR2 SNEGSKA (reference sequence). The trim removed 5 bases at V and 2 bases at J, leaving 1 base unmatched. The CDR3 has 12 amino acids.

This rearrangement joins TRBV10-3 to TRBJ1-1, with TRBD1 as a possible D gene (6 bases). Germline V gives CDR1 ENHRY, CDR2 SYGVKD. V dropped 10 bases and J dropped 5 bases, with 20 bases sitting between them. The CDR3 is 14 residues long. The CDR3: CATLPEGGWTEAFF. CDR3 bases: TGTGCCACCCTCCCGGAGGGGGGGTGGACTGAAGCTTTCTTT.

The gene calls are TRBV20-1 and TRBJ1-2, with a weak D call TRBD1 (5 bases). V was shortened by 0 bases and J by 5 bases, with 13 bases between the two germline ends. Looked up from germline, CDR1 is DFQATT and CDR2 is SNEGSKA (reference sequence). CDR3 length equals 14 residues. CDR3 region: CSARDEGAGYGYTF. CDR3 in DNA: TGCAGTGCTAGAGATGAAGGGGCGGGGTATGGCTACACCTTC.

As regards this clonotype: A much larger clone sits a single nucleotide away, making a read error possible. The rearrangement uses TRBV20-1 and TRBJ2-3; TRBD2 agrees at 10 bases. This CDR3 is built from 14 residues. Germline CDR1 is DFQATT and CDR2 is SNEGSKA (reference sequence). The CDR3 reads CSAWSGGAADTQCF. CDR3 DNA: TGCAGTGCTTGGAGCGGGGGGGCAGCTGATACGCAGTGTTTT.

This clonotype was detected only a few times. CDR3 loop: CASSRRTGVKSTDTQYF. In nucleotides, the CDR3 is TGTGCCAGCAGTCGACGGACAGGGGTCAAGAGCACAGATACGCAGTATTTT. The chain links TRBV6-1 to TRBJ2-3; 9 bases match TRBD1. The CDR3 spans 17 residues. The germline V gene encodes CDR1 MNHNS and CDR2 SASEGT. Germline trimming cut 5 bases from V and 0 bases from J; bases unmatched to any gene: 9.

This clonotype was observed a handful of times. This chain connects TRBV2 to TRBJ2-3; D is ambiguous. Germline values: CDR1 SNHLY, CDR2 FYNNEI. The CDR3 length is 14 residues. V gave up 6 bases and J gave up 3 bases, with 13 bases separating them. The CDR3 region has the DNA TGTGCCAGCAGGATTGATCAGGTTACAGATACGCAGTATTTT. Residues: CASRIDQVTDTQYF.

The chain is built from TRBV7-2 and TRBJ2-5, with TRBD2 as a possible D gene (5 bases). The J call may be wrong; the DNA end is better matched by TRBJ2-7. The CDR3 runs 13 residues. Germline CDR1 and CDR2: SGHTA and FQGNSA. The CDR3 reads CASSPRTLAEQYF. As DNA, the CDR3 is TGTGCCAGCAGCCCCAGGACCCTAGCCGAGCAGTACTTC.

The chain joins TRBV7-9 to TRBJ1-2; 10 bases are a match to TRBD1. The CDR3 consists of 14 residues. With 7 bases clipped from V and 4 bases from J, the junction kept 6 bases outside the gene matches. Germline CDR1 and CDR2: SEHNR and FQNEAQ (reference sequence). The CDR3: CASTTGGIIYGYTF. The DNA for the CDR3 is TGTGCCAGCACGACAGGGGGCATCATCTATGGCTACACCTTC.

The chain carries TRBV21-1 and TRBJ1-5; the D call of TRBD1 is as the table states it, not checked on the DNA. TRBV21-1 is labeled a pseudogene. The CDR3 has 14 amino acids. As DNA, the CDR3 is TGTGCCAGCACCCCACCAAGGGGGGATCAGCCCCGGCATTTT. Translation: CASTPPRGDQPRHF.

This rearrangement joins TRBV10-3 to TRBJ1-2, with D tentatively TRBD1 (5 bases). Germline CDR1 and CDR2: ENHRY and SYGVKD. Trimming removed 7 bases at V and 8 bases at J, with 20 bases between. The CDR3 has 14 amino acids. CDR3 loop: CAITRDAGGQGYTF. CDR3 nucleotide sequence: TGTGCCATCACCCGGGACGCCGGGGGTCAGGGCTACACCTTC.

The rearrangement links TRBV20-1 to TRBJ2-1, with TRBD1 matching over 8 bases. The CDR3 spans 14 residues. Germline V gene sequence: CDR1 DFQATT, CDR2 SNEGSKA (reference sequence). V lost 5 bases to trimming and J lost 5 bases; unmatched junction nucleotides: 8. CDR3: CSAYSRGRHNEQFF. The CDR3, as DNA: TGCAGTGCTTACTCCAGGGGGCGACACAATGAGCAGTTCTTC.

The V gene is TRBV12-5, the J gene TRBJ1-2; D unresolved. This CDR3 has 14 amino acids. Germline V gene data show CDR1 as LGHNT and CDR2 as FRNRAP. The V end was cut by 7 bases, the J end by 7 bases, with 19 bases between. CDR3 in DNA: TGTGCTAGTGCTCCGGAATGGGAATACTCTGGCTACACCTTC. Protein sequence: CASAPEWEYSGYTF.

The chain joins TRBV4-3 to TRBJ1-1; D is ambiguous. The length of the CDR3 is 15 residues. V shed 0 bases and J shed 7 bases, with 15 bases lying between them. Germline loops: CDR1 LGHNA, CDR2 YSLEER. The CDR3 spells CASSQDRPGAIEAFF. CDR3 bases: TGCGCCAGCAGCCAAGATCGCCCGGGTGCGATTGAAGCTTTCTTT.

The chain uses TRBV7-8 and TRBJ2-2; D gene unclear. Trimming removed 2 bases from V and 2 bases from J, with 18 bases in between. Germline-derived CDR1 and CDR2 are SGHVS and FQNEAQ. The CDR3 is 18 residues long. This chain's CDR3 is CASSLKAPRHKNTGELFF. The CDR3 region has the DNA TGTGCCAGCAGCTTAAAGGCCCCTCGACACAAAAACACCGGGGAGCTGTTTTTT.

The CDR3 protein is CASSLEGVAEQYF. CDR3 sequence (DNA): TGCGCCAGCAGCTTGGAAGGGGTGGCCGAGCAGTACTTC. The rearrangement joins TRBV5-1 to TRBJ2-7, with D possibly being TRBD1 (5 bases). The V gene lost 0 bases and the J gene lost 6 bases, with 10 bases spanning the gap. The CDR3 sequence is 13 residues long. The germline V gene has CDR1 SGHRS and CDR2 YFSETQ.

This clonotype was recorded a few times. The V call is TRBV7-2, the J call TRBJ2-1; D is unresolved. Germline CDR1 SGHTA, CDR2 FQGNSA. Trimming removed 1 base from V and 2 bases from J, with 12 bases in between. CDR3 length: 16 amino acids. The CDR3 is CASSLVELSPYNEQFF. CDR3 in DNA: TGTGCCAGCAGCTTAGTAGAGCTCTCACCCTACAATGAGCAGTTCTTC.

This clonotype was detected a few times. This chain joins TRBV5-5 and TRBJ2-4; 8 bases agree with TRBD1. The CDR3 spans 13 residues. CDR1 is SGHKS and CDR2 is YYEKEE in the germline V gene (reference sequence). With 4 bases clipped from V and 11 bases from J, the junction kept 8 bases outside the gene matches. The CDR3 bases are TGTGCCAGCAGCCAGGACAGGGAATTTTTTCAGTACTTC. It encodes CASSQDREFFQYF.

This clonotype was picked up many times. The rearrangement uses TRBV10-2 and TRBJ1-1, with TRBD1 matching 9 bases. Unmatched junction bases numbered 8, after V lost 2 bases and J lost 4 bases. This CDR3 comprises 16 residues. From germline, CDR1 is WSHSY and CDR2 SAAADI. Here the CDR3 reads CASSETRPGQGTEAFF. For the CDR3, the DNA is TGCGCCAGCAGTGAGACCAGGCCGGGACAGGGCACTGAAGCTTTCTTT.

V and J are TRBV12-3 or TRBV12-4 and TRBJ1-4, with 7 bases matching TRBD1. The V segment lost 6 bases and the J segment 7 bases; nucleotides outside the gene matches: 11. The CDR3 extends over 15 amino acids. CDR3 nucleotide sequence: TGTGCCAGCAGACAACAGGGGATGTTCGGTGAAAAACTGTTTTTT. Amino acids: CASRQQGMFGEKLFF.